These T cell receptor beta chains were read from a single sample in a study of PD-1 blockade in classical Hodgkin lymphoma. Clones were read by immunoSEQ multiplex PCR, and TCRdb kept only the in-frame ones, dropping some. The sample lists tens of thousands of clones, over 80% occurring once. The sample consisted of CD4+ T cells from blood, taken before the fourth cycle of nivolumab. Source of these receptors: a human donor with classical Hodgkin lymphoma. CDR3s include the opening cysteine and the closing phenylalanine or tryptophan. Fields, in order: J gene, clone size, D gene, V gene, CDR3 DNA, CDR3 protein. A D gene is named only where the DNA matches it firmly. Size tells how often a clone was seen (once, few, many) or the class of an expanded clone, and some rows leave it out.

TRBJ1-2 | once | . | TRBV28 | TGTGCCAGCAGCTCCGGACCGACCCATGGCTACACCTTC | CASSSGPTHGYTF
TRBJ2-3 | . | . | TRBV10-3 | TGTGCCATCAGGGATCAAGGCACAGATACGCAGTATTTT | CAIRDQGTDTQYF
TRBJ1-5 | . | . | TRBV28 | TGTGCCAGCAATCCCTTTAGGAATCAGCCCCAGCATTTT | CASNPFRNQPQHF
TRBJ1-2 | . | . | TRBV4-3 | TGCGCCAGCAGCCAAGTCCCCCTGGTTGGGAATGGCTACACCTTC | CASSQVPLVGNGYTF
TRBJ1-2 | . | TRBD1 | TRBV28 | TGTGCCAGCAGATCCACCGGGACAGGGGACTATGGCTACACCTTC | CASRSTGTGDYGYTF
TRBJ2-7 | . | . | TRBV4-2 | TGTGCCAGCAGCCAAGACGGCCGGAAAGGGGACGAGCAGTACTTC | CASSQDGRKGDEQYF
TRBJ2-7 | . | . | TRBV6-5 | TGTGCCAGCAGGCCCTCGGGGGCACCTGCCGAGCAGTACTTC | CASRPSGAPAEQYF
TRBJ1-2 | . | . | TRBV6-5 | TGTGCCAGCAGTCTTGACTTCCTCTCTAACTATGGCTACACCTTC | CASSLDFLSNYGYTF
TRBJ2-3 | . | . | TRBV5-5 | TGTGCCAGCAGCTTATGGGGGGGCACAGATACGCAGTATTTT | CASSLWGGTDTQYF
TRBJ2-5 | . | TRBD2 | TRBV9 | TGTGCCAGCAGCGCAAGGACTAGCGGGGGGCAAGAGACCCAGTACTTC | CASSARTSGGQETQYF
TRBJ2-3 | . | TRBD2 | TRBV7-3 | TGTGCCAGCAGCCGGGGACTAGCTCCAGATACGCAGTATTTT | CASSRGLAPDTQYF
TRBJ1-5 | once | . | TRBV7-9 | TGTGCCAGCAATCCGGGACACGCTCGCCGGAGCAATCAGCCCCAGCATTTT | CASNPGHARRSNQPQHF
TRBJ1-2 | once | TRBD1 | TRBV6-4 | TGTGCCAGCAGCACCTCCGGGACAGGGGGCGTCGATGGCTACACCTTC | CASSTSGTGGVDGYTF
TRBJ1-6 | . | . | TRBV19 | TGTGCCAGTAGTTTACAGGGACTTCGACATCATTCACCCCTCCACTTT | CASSLQGLRHHSPLHF
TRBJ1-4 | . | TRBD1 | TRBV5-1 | TGCGCCAGCAGCCCGGGACAGTCTTCAACTAATGAAAAACTGTTTTTT | CASSPGQSSTNEKLFF
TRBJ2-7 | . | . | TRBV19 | TGTGCCAGTAGTGTCCGGGACGGCTACTCCTACGAGCAGTACTTC | CASSVRDGYSYEQYF
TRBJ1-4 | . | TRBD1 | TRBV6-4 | TGTGCCAGCGCGGGACAGGGGTATGAAAAACTGTTTTTT | CASAGQGYEKLFF
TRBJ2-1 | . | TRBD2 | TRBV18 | TGTGCCAGCTCACCACCGAAGGGGAGGGCTGAGCAGTTCTTC | CASSPPKGRAEQFF
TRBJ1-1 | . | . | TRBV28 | TGTGCCAGCAGTTTGCCAGTGAACACTGAAGCTTTCTTT | CASSLPVNTEAFF
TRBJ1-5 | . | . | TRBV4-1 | TGCGCCAGCAGCCAAGATGGCGGTAGGGGAGGTCAGCCCCAGCATTTT | CASSQDGGRGGQPQHF
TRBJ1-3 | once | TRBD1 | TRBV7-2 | TGTGCCAGCAGCTTATCCAATCCCGGGACAGGGTATGGAAACACCATATATTTT | CASSLSNPGTGYGNTIYF
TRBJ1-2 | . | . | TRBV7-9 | TGTGCCAGCAGCTTGGGACACCCCTATGGCTACACCTTC | CASSLGHPYGYTF
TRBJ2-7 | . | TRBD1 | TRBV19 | TGTGCCAGTAGACGACAGGGGGGCTACGAGCAGTACTTC | CASRRQGGYEQYF
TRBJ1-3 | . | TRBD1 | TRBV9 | TGTGCCAGCAGCGTACAAGGGGGCGCGGACACCATATATTTT | CASSVQGGADTIYF
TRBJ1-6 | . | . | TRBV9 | TGTGCCAGCAGCGTAGAGGCAACCATCTATAATTCACCCCTCCACTTT | CASSVEATIYNSPLHF
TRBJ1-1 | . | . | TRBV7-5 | TGTGTCAGAAGCCAGGGAGCATTGAACACTGAAGCTTTCTTT | CVRSQGALNTEAFF
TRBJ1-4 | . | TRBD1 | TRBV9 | TGTGCCAGCAGCCCCCAGGGGGCTAATGAAAAACTGTTTTTT | CASSPQGANEKLFF
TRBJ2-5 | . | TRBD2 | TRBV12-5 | TGTGCTAGTGGTTTGGCCATCGGGGGGGGAGAGACCCAGTACTTC | CASGLAIGGGETQYF
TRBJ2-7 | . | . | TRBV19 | TGTGCCAGTAGTAACAGGCCGGACGGGCAGTACTTC | CASSNRPDGQYF
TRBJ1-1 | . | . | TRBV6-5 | TGTGCCAGCAGTAAAGGGACGGTGAACACTGAAGCTTTCTTT | CASSKGTVNTEAFF
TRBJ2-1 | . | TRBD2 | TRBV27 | TGTGCCAGCAGTTCCATCGGGACTAGCGGGGGGAGGAGCTCCTACAATGAGCAGTTCTTC | CASSSIGTSGGRSSYNEQFF
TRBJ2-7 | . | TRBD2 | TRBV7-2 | TGTGCCAGCAGCTCAGGACTAGCGGTCTACGAGCAGTACTTC | CASSSGLAVYEQYF
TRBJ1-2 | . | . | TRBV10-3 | TGTGCCATCAGGGCGGGGTACAGGGCAACCAACTATGGCTACACCTTC | CAIRAGYRATNYGYTF